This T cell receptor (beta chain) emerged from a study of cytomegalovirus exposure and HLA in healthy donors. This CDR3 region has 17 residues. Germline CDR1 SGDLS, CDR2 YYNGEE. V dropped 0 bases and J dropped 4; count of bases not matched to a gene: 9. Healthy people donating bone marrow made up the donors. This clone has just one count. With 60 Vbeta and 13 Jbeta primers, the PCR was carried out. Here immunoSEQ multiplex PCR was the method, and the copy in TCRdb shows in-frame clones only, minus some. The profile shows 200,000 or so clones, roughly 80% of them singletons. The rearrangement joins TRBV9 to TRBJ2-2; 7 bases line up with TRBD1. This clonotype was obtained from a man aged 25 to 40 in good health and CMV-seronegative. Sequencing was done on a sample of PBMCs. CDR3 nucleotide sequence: TGTGCCAGCAGCGTAGGGTCCACGGGGACAGTCACCGGGGAGCTGTTTTTT. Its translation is CASSVGSTGTVTGELFF.